This T cell receptor beta chain was recovered during a study of identical twins. This clonotype showed up many times. Germline V gene data show CDR1 as SQVTM and CDR2 as ANQGSEA. The CDR3 spans 13 residues. The V end lost 4 bases, the J end lost 0 bases, and 7 bases lay between the germline ends. Template switching added a universal primer site; cDNA carried unique molecular identifiers. A single record per CDR3 protein comes from TCRdb applying MiXCR to the 5' RACE reads. The sample includes some 560,000 distinct CDR3 sequences, approximately 9.6% seen only once; the top ten take roughly 3%. The donors were all healthy and Caucasian. The same data also went into a second study, on yellow fever vaccine responses in identical twins.

The receptor's source is a woman aged 18-29 years in good health. The rearrangement joins TRBV29-1 to TRBJ2-4; D is ambiguous. Material: PBMCs. This chain's CDR3 is CSVGQLAKNIQYF. CDR3 DNA: TGCAGCGTTGGGCAACTAGCCAAAAACATTCAGTACTTC. Full variable domain (outside the CDR3, taken from reference TRBV29-1 and TRBJ2-4): SAVISQKPSRDICQRGTSLTIQCQVDSQVTMMFWYRQQPGQSLTLIATANQGSEATYESGFVIDKFPISRPNLTFSTLTVSNMSPEDSSIYLCSVGQLAKNIQYFGAGTRLSVL.